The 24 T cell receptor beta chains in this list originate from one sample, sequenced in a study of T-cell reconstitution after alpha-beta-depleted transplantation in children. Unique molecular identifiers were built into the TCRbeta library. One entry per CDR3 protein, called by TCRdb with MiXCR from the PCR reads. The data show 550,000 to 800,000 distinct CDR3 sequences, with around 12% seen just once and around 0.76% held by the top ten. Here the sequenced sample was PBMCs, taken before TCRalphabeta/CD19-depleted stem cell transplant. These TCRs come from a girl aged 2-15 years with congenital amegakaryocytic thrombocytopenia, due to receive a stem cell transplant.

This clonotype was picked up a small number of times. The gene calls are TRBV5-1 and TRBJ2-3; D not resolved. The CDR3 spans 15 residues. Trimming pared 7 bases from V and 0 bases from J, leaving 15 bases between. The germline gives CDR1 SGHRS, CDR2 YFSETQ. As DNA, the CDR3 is TGCGCCAGCGGACGTAAGGGTCCCAGCACAGATACGCAGTATTTT. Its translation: CASGRKGPSTDTQYF.

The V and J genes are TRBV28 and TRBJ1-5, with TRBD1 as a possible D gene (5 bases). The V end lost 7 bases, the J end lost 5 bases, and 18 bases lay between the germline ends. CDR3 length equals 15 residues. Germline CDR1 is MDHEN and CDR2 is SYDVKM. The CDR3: CASNHGLGGDQPQHF. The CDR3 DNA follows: TGTGCCAGCAACCATGGATTGGGGGGGGATCAGCCCCAGCATTTT.

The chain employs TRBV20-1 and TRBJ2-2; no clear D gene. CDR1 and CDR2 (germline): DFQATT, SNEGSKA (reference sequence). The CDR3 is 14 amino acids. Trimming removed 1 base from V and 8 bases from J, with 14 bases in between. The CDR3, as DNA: TGCAGTGCTAGAGGCGGAACCCTACGGGGGGAGCTGTTTTTT. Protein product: CSARGGTLRGELFF.

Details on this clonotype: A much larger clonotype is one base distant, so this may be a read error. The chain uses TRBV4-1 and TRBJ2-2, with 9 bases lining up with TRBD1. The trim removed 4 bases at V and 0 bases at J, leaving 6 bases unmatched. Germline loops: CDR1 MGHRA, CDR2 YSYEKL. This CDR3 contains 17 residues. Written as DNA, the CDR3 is TGCGCCAGCAGCCCAGGGGGACAGGGACCGAACACCGGGGAGCTGTTTTTT. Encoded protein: CASSPGGQGPNTGELFF.

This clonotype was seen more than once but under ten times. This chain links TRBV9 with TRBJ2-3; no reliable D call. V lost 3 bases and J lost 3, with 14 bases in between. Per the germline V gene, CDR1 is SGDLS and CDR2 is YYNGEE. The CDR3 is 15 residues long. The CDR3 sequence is CASSARTLITDTQYF. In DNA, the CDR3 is TGTGCCAGCAGCGCGCGTACCCTGATAACAGATACGCAGTATTTT.

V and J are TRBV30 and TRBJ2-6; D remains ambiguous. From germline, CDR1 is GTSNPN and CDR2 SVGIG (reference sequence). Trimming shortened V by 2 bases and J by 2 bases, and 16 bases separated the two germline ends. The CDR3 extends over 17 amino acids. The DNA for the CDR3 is TGTGCCTGGAGTACCACTATGGGCCGTACTGGGGCCAACGTCCTGACTTTC. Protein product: CAWSTTMGRTGANVLTF.

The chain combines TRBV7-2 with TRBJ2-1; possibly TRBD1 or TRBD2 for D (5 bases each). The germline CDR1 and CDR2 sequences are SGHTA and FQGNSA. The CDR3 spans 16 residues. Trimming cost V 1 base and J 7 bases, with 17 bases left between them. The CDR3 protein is CASSLEAGTSVNEQFF. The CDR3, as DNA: TGTGCCAGCAGCTTAGAGGCCGGGACGTCCGTTAATGAGCAGTTCTTC.

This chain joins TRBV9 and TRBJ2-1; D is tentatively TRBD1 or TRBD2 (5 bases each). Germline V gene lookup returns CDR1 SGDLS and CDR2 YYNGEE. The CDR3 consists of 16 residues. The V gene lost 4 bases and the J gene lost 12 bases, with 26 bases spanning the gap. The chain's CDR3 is CASSPVVAILTGGQFF. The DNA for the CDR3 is TGTGCCAGCAGCCCAGTGGTGGCAATCCTAACAGGAGGGCAGTTCTTC. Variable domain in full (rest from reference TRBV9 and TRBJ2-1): DSGVTQTPKHLITATGQRVTLRCSPRSGDLSVYWYQQSLDQGLQFLIQYYNGEERAKGNILERFSAQQFPDLHSELNLSSLELGDSALYFCASSPVVAILTGGQFFGPGTRLTVL.

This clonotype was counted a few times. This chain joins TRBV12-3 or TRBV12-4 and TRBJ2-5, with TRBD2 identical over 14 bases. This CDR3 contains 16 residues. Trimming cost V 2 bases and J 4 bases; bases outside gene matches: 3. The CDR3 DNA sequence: TGTGCCAGCAGTTTACAAGGACTAGCGGGAGGAGAGACCCAGTACTTC. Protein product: CASSLQGLAGGETQYF.

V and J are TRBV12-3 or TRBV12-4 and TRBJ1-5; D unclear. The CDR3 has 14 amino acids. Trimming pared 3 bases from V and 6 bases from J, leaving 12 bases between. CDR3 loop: CASSLESAAQPQHF. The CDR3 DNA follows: TGTGCCAGCAGTTTGGAGTCGGCTGCTCAGCCCCAGCATTTT.

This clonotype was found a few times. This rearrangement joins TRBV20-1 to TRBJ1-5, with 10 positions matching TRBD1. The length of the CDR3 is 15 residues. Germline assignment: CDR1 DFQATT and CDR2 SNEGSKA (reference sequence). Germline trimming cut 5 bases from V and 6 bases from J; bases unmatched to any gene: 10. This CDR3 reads CSASSTGQGSQPQHF. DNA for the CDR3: TGCAGTGCTTCTTCGACGGGACAGGGGAGTCAGCCCCAGCATTTT.

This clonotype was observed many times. The CDR3 sequence is CASSKSVVRDVGTGELFF. The CDR3 nucleotides read TGTGCCAGCAGCAAGAGTGTTGTTAGGGACGTGGGTACCGGGGAGCTGTTTTTT. The chain has TRBV6-1 and TRBJ2-2, with D perhaps assigned TRBD1 or TRBD2 (5 bases each). V lost 6 bases, J lost 5 bases, and 25 bases lay in between. Per the germline V gene, CDR1 is MNHNS and CDR2 is SASEGT. The CDR3 contains 18 residues.

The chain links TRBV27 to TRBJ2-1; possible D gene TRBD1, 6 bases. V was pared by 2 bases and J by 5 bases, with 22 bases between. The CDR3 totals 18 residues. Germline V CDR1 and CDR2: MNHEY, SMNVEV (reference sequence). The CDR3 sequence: CASSLAPPGTLRNNEQFF. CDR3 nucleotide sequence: TGTGCCAGCAGTTTAGCCCCCCCTGGGACACTTCGGAACAATGAGCAGTTCTTC.

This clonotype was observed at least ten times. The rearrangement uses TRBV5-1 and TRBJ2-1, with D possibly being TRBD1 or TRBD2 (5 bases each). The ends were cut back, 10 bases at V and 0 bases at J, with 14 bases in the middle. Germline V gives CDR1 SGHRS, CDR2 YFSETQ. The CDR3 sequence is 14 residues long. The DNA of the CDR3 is TGCGCCCGGAGTGAGGGGAGCTCCTACAATGAGCAGTTCTTC. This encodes CARSEGSSYNEQFF.

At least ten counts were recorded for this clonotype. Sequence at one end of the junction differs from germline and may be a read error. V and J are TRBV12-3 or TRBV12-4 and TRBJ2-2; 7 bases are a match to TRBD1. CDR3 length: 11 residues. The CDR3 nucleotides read TGCGGGACAGCGAACACCGGGGAGCTGTTTTTT. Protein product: CGTANTGELFF.

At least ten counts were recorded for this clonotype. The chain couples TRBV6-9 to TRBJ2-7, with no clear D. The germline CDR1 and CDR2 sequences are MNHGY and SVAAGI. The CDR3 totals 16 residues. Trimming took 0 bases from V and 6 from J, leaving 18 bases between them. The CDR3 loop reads CASSYSNRLVSTEQYF. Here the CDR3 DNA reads TGTGCCAGCAGTTATTCAAACCGCCTAGTGAGTACCGAGCAGTACTTC.

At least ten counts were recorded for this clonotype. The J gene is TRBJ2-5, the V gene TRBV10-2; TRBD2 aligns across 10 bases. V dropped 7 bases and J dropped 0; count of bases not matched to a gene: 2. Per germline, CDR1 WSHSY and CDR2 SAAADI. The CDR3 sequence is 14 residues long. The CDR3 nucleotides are TGCGCCAGCAAGCTAGCGGGAGACCAAGAGACCCAGTACTTC. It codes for CASKLAGDQETQYF.

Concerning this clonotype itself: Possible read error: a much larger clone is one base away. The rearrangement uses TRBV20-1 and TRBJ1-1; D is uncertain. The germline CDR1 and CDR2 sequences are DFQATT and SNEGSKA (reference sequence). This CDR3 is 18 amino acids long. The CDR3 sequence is CCAPQNMFASVMNTEAFF. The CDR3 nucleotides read TGCTGTGCTCCGCAAAATATGTTCGCCAGCGTTATGAACACTGAAGCTTTCTTT.

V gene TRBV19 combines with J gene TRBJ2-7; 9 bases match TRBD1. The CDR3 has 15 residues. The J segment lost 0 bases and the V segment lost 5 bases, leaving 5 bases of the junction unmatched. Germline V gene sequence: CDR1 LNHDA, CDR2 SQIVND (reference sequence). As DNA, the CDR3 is TGTGCCAGTAGTGCCGGGACAGGGATCTCCTACGAGCAGTACTTC. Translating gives CASSAGTGISYEQYF.

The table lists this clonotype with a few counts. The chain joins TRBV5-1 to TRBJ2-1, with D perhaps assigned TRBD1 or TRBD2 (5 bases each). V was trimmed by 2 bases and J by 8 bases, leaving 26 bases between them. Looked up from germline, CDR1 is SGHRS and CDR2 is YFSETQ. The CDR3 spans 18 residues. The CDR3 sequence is CASSLGGQPADLLDEQFF. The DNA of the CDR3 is TGCGCCAGCAGCTTAGGCGGACAACCAGCGGACCTCTTGGATGAGCAGTTCTTC. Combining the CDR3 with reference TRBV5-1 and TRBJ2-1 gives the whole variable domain KAGVTQTPRYLIKTRGQQVTLSCSPISGHRSVSWYQQTPGQGLQFLFEYFSETQRNKGNFPGRFSGRQFSNSRSEMNVSTLELGDSALYLCASSLGGQPADLLDEQFFGPGTRLTVL.

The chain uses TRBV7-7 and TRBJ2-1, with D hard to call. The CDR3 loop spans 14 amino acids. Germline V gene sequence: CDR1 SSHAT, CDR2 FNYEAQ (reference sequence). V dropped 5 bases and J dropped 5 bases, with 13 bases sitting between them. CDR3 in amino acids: CASSVAGPNNEQFF. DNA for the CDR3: TGTGCCAGCAGCGTGGCCGGCCCGAACAATGAGCAGTTCTTC.

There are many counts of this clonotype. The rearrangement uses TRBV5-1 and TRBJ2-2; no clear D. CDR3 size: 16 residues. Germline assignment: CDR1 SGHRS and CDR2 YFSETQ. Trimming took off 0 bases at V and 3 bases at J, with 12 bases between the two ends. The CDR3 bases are TGCGCCAGCAGCTTGGACACTTCCTTTGACACCGGGGAGCTGTTTTTT. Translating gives CASSLDTSFDTGELFF.

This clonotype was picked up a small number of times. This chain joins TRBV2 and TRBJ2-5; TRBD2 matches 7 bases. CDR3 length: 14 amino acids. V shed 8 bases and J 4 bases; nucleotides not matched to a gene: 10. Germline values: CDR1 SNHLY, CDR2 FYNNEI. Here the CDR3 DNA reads TGTGCCAGCGTAGCGGGCACCGTCGTAGAGACCCAGTACTTC. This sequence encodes CASVAGTVVETQYF.

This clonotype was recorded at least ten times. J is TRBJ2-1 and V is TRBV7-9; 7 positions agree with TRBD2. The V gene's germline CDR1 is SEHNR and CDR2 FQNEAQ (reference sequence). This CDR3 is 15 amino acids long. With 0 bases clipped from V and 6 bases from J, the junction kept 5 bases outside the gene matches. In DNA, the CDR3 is TGTGCCAGCAGCTTAGCGGGAGGGGTCAGCAATGAGCAGTTCTTC. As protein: CASSLAGGVSNEQFF.